Described below is a single T cell receptor beta chain sequence and its context. Sequencing was performed with immunoSEQ multiplex PCR; in TCRdb, only in-frame clones are kept and a portion is missing. The sample contains approximately 69,000 clones, roughly 80% of which appear only once. The sample comes from a study of blood T cell repertoires in COVID-19. Germline V gives CDR1 SGHKS, CDR2 YYEKEE (reference sequence). The CDR3 has 15 residues. The V gene lost 7 bases and the J gene lost 7 bases, with 21 bases spanning the gap. Sequenced sample: peripheral blood. This TCR was sampled from a woman aged 55-69 years with acute or convalescent COVID-19. V is TRBV5-5 and J is TRBJ2-1, with TRBD1 as a possible D gene (5 bases). In nucleotides, the CDR3 is TGTGCCAGCCATGAGACCCAGGCAAGGGGTAATGAGCAGTTCTTC. Residues: CASHETQARGNEQFF.